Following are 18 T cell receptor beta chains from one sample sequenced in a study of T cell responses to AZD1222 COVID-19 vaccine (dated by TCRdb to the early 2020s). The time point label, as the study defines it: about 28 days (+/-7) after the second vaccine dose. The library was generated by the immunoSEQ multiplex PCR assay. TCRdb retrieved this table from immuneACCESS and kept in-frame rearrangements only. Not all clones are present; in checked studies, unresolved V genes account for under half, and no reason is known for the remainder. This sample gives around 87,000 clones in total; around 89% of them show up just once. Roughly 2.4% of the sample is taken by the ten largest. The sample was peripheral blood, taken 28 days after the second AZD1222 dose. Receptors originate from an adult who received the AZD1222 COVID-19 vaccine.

Here the CDR3 reads CASSENRDRNTIYF. CDR3 nucleotide sequence: TGTGCCAGCAGTGAAAACAGGGATCGAAACACCATATATTTT. This rearrangement joins TRBV25-1 to TRBJ1-3; D is possibly TRBD1 (6 bases). Per the germline V gene, CDR1 is MGHDK and CDR2 is SYGVNS. The length of the CDR3 is 14 residues. Trimming took off 2 bases at V and 5 bases at J, with 10 bases between the two ends.

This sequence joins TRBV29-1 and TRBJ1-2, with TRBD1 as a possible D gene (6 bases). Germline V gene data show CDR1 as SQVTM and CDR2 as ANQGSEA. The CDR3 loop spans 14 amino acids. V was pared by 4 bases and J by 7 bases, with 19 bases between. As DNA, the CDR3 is TGCAGCGTTGGGTCGGGGGGCGACCCCACTGGCTACACCTTC. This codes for CSVGSGGDPTGYTF.

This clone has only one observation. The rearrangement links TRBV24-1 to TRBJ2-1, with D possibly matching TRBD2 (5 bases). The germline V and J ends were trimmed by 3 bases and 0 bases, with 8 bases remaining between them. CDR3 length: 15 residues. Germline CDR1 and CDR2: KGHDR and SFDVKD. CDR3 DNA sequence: TGTGCCACCAGTGATACCCGGGACTCCTACAATGAGCAGTTCTTC. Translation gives CATSDTRDSYNEQFF.

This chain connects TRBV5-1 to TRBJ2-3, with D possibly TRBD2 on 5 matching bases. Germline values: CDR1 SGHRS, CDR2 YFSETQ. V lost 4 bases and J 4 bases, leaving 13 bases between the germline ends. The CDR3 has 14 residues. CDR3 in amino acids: CASSPGLCADTQYF. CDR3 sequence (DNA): TGCGCCAGCAGCCCCGGACTCTGCGCAGATACGCAGTATTTT.

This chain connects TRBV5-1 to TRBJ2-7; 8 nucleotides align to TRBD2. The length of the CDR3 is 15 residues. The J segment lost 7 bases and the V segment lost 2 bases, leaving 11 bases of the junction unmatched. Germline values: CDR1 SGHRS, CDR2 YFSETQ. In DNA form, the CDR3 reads TGCGCCAGCAGCTTTAACAGCGGGGGTCTTGGGGAGCAGTACTTC. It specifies CASSFNSGGLGEQYF.

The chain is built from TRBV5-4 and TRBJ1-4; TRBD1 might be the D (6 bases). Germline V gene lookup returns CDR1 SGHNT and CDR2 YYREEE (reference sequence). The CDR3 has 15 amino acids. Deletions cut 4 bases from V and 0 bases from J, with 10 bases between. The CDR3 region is CASSEQGTTNEKLFF. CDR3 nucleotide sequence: TGTGCCAGCAGCGAACAGGGTACAACTAATGAAAAACTGTTTTTT.

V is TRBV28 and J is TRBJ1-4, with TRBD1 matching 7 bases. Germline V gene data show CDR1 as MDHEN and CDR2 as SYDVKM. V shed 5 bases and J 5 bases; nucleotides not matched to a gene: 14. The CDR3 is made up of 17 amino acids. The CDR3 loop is CASSPTDTGTANEKLFF. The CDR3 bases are TGTGCCAGCAGTCCAACCGATACCGGGACAGCAAATGAAAAACTGTTTTTT.

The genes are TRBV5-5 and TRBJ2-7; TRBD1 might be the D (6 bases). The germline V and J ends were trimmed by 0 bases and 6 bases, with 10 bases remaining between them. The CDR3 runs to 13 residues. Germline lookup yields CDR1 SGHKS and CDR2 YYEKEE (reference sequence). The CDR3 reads CASSLVGGSEQYF. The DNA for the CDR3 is TGTGCCAGCAGCTTGGTAGGGGGAAGCGAGCAGTACTTC. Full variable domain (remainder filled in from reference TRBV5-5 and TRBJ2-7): DAGVTQSPTHLIKTRGQQVTLRCSPISGHKSVSWYQQVLGQGPQFIFQYYEKEERGRGNFPDRFSARQFPNYSSELNVNALLLGDSALYLCASSLVGGSEQYFGPGTRLTVT.

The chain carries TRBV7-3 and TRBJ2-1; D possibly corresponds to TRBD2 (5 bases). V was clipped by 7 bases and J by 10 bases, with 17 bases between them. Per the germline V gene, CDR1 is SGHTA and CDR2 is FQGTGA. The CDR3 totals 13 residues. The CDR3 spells CASKLSPGSEQFF. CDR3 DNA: TGTGCCAGCAAACTATCACCGGGAAGCGAGCAGTTCTTC.

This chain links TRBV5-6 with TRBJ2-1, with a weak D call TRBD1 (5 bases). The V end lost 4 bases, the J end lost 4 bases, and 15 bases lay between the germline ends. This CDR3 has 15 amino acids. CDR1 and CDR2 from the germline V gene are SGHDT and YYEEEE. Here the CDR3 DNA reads TGTGCCAGCAGCCCGTGGACATATCCTTACAATGAGCAGTTCTTC. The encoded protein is CASSPWTYPYNEQFF.

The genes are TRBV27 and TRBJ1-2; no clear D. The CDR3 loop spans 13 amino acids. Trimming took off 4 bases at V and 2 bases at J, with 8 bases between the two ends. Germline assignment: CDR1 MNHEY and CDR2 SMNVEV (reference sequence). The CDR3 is CASSSATNYGYTF. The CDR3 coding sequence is TGTGCCAGCAGTTCTGCAACCAACTATGGCTACACCTTC.

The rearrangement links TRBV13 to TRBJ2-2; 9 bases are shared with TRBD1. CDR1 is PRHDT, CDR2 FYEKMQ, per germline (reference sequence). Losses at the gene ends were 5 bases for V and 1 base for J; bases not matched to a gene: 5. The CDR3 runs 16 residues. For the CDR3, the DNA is TGTGCCAGCAGCATACAGGGGGCTCAGAACACCGGGGAGCTGTTTTTT. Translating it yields CASSIQGAQNTGELFF.

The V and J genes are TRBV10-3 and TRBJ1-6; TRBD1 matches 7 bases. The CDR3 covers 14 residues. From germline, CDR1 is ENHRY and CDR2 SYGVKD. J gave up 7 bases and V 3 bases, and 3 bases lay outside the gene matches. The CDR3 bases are TGTGCCATCAGTGACAGGGGGTCGAATTCACCCCTCCACTTT. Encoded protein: CAISDRGSNSPLHF.

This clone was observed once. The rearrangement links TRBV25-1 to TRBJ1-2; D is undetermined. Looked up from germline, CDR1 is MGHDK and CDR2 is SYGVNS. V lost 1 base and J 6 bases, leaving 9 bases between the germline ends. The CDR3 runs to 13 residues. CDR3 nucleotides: TGTGCCAGCAGTGAATGGAACAGTGATGGCTACACCTTC. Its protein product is CASSEWNSDGYTF.

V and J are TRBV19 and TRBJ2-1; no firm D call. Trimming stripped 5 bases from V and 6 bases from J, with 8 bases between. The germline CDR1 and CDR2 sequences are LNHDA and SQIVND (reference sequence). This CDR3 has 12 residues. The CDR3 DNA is TGTGCCAGTAGTTCTAGTGGCAATGAGCAGTTCTTC. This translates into CASSSSGNEQFF.

The DNA of the CDR3 is TGCGCCAGCAGCTTGGGGACAGCTAATTCACCCCTCCACTTT. Its translation is CASSLGTANSPLHF. V is TRBV5-1 and J is TRBJ1-6; a possible D gene is TRBD1 (6 bases). V gave up 0 bases and J gave up 6 bases, with 7 bases separating them. CDR1 is SGHRS, CDR2 YFSETQ, per germline. The CDR3 extends over 14 amino acids. Full variable domain (outside the CDR3, taken from reference TRBV5-1 and TRBJ1-6): KAGVTQTPRYLIKTRGQQVTLSCSPISGHRSVSWYQQTPGQGLQFLFEYFSETQRNKGNFPGRFSGRQFSNSRSEMNVSTLELGDSALYLCASSLGTANSPLHFGNGTRLTVT.

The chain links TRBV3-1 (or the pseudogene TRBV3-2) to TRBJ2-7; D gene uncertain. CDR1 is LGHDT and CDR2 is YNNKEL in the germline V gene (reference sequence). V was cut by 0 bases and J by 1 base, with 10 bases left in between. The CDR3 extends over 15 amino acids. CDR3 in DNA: TGTGCCAGCAGCCAAGATGCGGCCACTTCCTACGAGCAGTACTTC. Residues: CASSQDAATSYEQYF.

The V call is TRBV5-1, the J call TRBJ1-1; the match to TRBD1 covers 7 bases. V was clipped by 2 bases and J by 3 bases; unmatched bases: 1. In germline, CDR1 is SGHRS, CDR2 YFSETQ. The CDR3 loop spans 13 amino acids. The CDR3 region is CASSFQGDTEAFF. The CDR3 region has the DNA TGCGCCAGCAGCTTTCAGGGGGACACTGAAGCTTTCTTT.